This T cell receptor beta chain is from a study of T cells in Graves' hyperthyroidism and ophthalmopathy. Study-wide context: Specimen type is peripheral blood, collected at initial diagnosis prior to any treatment.

Patients with uncontrolled infections, other autoimmune diseases, pregnancy or lactation were excluded. Per the germline V gene, CDR1 is MNHNS and CDR2 is SASEGT. Trimming removed 6 bases from V and 6 bases from J; junction bases left unmatched: 8. The CDR3 is made up of 15 amino acids. Researchers took RNA transcripts and amplified the TCR beta CDR3 regions from them. TCR CDR3 regions were first amplified by RT-PCR with HTBI primers. TCRdb re-called the multiplex PCR reads through MiXCR, storing one row per CDR3 protein. The sample contains about 400,000 distinct CDR3 sequences, more than 12% of which appear only once. For this clonotype: Its specificity is not known.

Study outcomes and limitations: Among clonotypes expanded in thyroid above 0.001, most were also found in blood.

V usage is TRBV6-1 and J usage is TRBJ2-1; 10 bases are shared with TRBD2. The source is a man aged 50 to 59 with Graves' ophthalmopathy. Source material: blood. CDR3 sequence reads: CASRELGLAVNEQFF. CDR3 sequence (DNA): TGTGCCAGCAGGGAACTCGGACTAGCGGTCAATGAGCAGTTCTTC.